Listed here are 18 T cell receptor beta chains from one sample, sequenced in a study of T cell responses to AZD1222 COVID-19 vaccine. The assay was immunoSEQ multiplex PCR, and TCRdb's table has in-frame clones only and misses some. The data hold over 120,000 clones, with approximately 92% observed a single time. The specimen comprised peripheral blood, sampled on day 0 of AZD1222 vaccination. The origin of the receptors is an adult in good health.

V gene TRBV28 combines with J gene TRBJ1-5, with 7 bases that match TRBD1. Germline V gene data show CDR1 as MDHEN and CDR2 as SYDVKM. This CDR3 is 12 amino acids long. Trimming removed 6 bases from V and 6 bases from J; junction bases left unmatched: 2. The CDR3 region is CASRTGVQPQHF. CDR3 DNA: TGTGCCAGCAGAACAGGGGTTCAGCCCCAGCATTTT. Combining the CDR3 with reference TRBV28 and TRBJ1-5 gives the whole variable domain DVKVTQSSRYLVKRTGEKVFLECVQDMDHENMFWYRQDPGLGLRLIYFSYDVKMKEKGDIPEGYSVSREKKERFSLILESASTNQTSMYLCASRTGVQPQHFGDGTRLSIL.

A single count supports this clone. The chain joins TRBV7-2 to TRBJ2-7; D gene ambiguous. The CDR3 consists of 15 residues. From germline, CDR1 is SGHTA and CDR2 FQGNSA. With 2 bases removed from V and 0 bases from J, the gap between germline ends came to 11 bases. DNA for the CDR3: TGTGCCAGCAGCTTATGGTCGGCGAGCTCCTACGAGCAGTACTTC. Its translation is CASSLWSASSYEQYF.

The CDR3 coding sequence is TGTGCCAGCAGCGTAGACTGGGGGTCGGGCACTGAAGCTTTCTTT. Protein sequence: CASSVDWGSGTEAFF. The rearrangement uses TRBV9 and TRBJ1-1, with D maybe TRBD1 (5 bases). Germline loops: CDR1 SGDLS, CDR2 YYNGEE. This CDR3 has 15 amino acids. V dropped 0 bases and J dropped 4 bases, with 13 bases sitting between them.

This clone was counted only a few times. V and J are TRBV4-1 and TRBJ1-6; maybe TRBD1 (6 bases). CDR1 MGHRA and CDR2 YSYEKL come from the germline V gene. Between the trimmed V and J ends, which lost 4 bases and 8 bases, there was a span of 18 bases. The CDR3 loop spans 16 amino acids. CDR3 loop: CASSREQGFGYSPLHF. The CDR3, as DNA: TGCGCCAGCAGCCGAGAACAGGGTTTTGGGTATTCACCCCTCCACTTT.

The chain uses TRBV9 and TRBJ2-7; the match to TRBD2 covers 11 bases. From germline, CDR1 is SGDLS and CDR2 YYNGEE. The CDR3 loop spans 14 amino acids. Germline trimming cut 4 bases from V and 3 bases from J; bases unmatched to any gene: 3. The CDR3 region is CASSPGTSGYEQYF. In DNA, the CDR3 is TGTGCCAGCAGCCCAGGGACTAGCGGCTACGAGCAGTACTTC.

This rearrangement joins TRBV28 to TRBJ1-2; 9 positions match TRBD1. This CDR3 spans 16 amino acids. The V segment lost 7 bases and the J segment 0 bases; nucleotides outside the gene matches: 9. Germline V gives CDR1 MDHEN, CDR2 SYDVKM. CDR3 in amino acids: CASTLDRGVANYGYTF. The CDR3 DNA follows: TGTGCCAGCACTCTGGACAGGGGAGTTGCTAACTATGGCTACACCTTC.

V is TRBV3-1 (or the pseudogene TRBV3-2) and J is TRBJ2-7, with D possibly being TRBD2 (5 bases). In germline, CDR1 is LGHDT, CDR2 YNNKEL (reference sequence). The CDR3 is 14 residues long. Trimming took off 4 bases at V and 7 bases at J, with 17 bases between the two ends. The chain's CDR3 is CASSLGIQQGEQYF. The CDR3 DNA follows: TGTGCCAGCAGCCTCGGGATTCAACAAGGGGAGCAGTACTTC.

The J gene is TRBJ2-7, the V gene TRBV28, with 9 positions matching TRBD1. V lost 5 bases to trimming and J lost 4 bases; unmatched junction nucleotides: 9. This CDR3 comprises 15 residues. CDR1 is MDHEN and CDR2 is SYDVKM in the germline V gene. CDR3 amino acids: CASSTGTGIRYEQYF. CDR3 nucleotide sequence: TGTGCCAGCAGTACCGGGACAGGGATTCGATACGAGCAGTACTTC.

This rearrangement joins TRBV19 to TRBJ1-2, with a tentative D call TRBD1 (5 bases). CDR3 length equals 14 residues. Germline V gene data show CDR1 as LNHDA and CDR2 as SQIVND (reference sequence). The ends were cut back, 5 bases at V and 5 bases at J, with 15 bases in the middle. CDR3 sequence (DNA): TGTGCCAGTAGTCAGGGTCCGGGCGGATATGGCTACACCTTC. Protein sequence: CASSQGPGGYGYTF.

This chain uses TRBV19 with TRBJ2-3, with no clear D. The length of the CDR3 is 12 residues. CDR1 is LNHDA, CDR2 SQIVND, per germline (reference sequence). CDR3 sequence: CARFQWTDTQYF. CDR3 in DNA: TGTGCAAGATTTCAGTGGACAGATACGCAGTATTTT.

The chain carries TRBV29-1 and TRBJ1-2, with unresolved D. The V end was cut by 4 bases, the J end by 3 bases, with 12 bases between. CDR1 is SQVTM, CDR2 ANQGSEA, per germline. The CDR3 covers 13 residues. The CDR3 DNA sequence: TGCAGCGTTGGAGTCAGGAGGGACTATGGCTACACCTTC. It specifies CSVGVRRDYGYTF.

The V call is TRBV3-1 (or the pseudogene TRBV3-2), the J call TRBJ2-5; TRBD2 aligns across 13 bases. The CDR3 extends over 17 amino acids. Germline trimming cut 6 bases from V and 2 bases from J; bases unmatched to any gene: 9. Germline CDR1 and CDR2: LGHDT and YNNKEL (reference sequence). As DNA, the CDR3 is TGTGCCAGCAGACCCGGACTAGCGGGGGTAGTACAAGAGACCCAGTACTTC. Translating it yields CASRPGLAGVVQETQYF.

This chain links TRBV11-2 with TRBJ2-7, with 10 bases fitting TRBD1. Per the germline V gene, CDR1 is SGHAT and CDR2 is FQNNGV. With 2 bases clipped from V and 4 bases from J, the junction kept 8 bases outside the gene matches. CDR3 length equals 16 residues. The CDR3 spells CASSLTGTGVGYEQYF. CDR3 in DNA: TGTGCCAGCAGCTTAACCGGGACAGGGGTAGGATACGAGCAGTACTTC.

V usage is TRBV28 and J usage is TRBJ1-2; D might be TRBD1 (5 bases). The CDR3 is 15 amino acids. V was pared by 6 bases and J by 2 bases, with 16 bases between. CDR1 and CDR2 (germline): MDHEN, SYDVKM. CDR3 coding DNA: TGTGCCAGCAGCCAGGGTATGGGGAGGAACTATGGCTACACCTTC. Translation gives CASSQGMGRNYGYTF.

This clone has a single count. The gene calls are TRBV19 and TRBJ2-5, with 10 bases fitting TRBD1. V lost 6 bases, J lost 1 base, and 2 bases stayed unmatched. Per germline, CDR1 LNHDA and CDR2 SQIVND (reference sequence). The CDR3 covers 14 residues. The CDR3 sequence is CASSDRGLQETQYF. CDR3 sequence (DNA): TGTGCCAGTAGCGACAGGGGGCTCCAAGAGACCCAGTACTTC.

The V gene is TRBV28, the J gene TRBJ1-5; no firm D call. Trimming removed 5 bases from V and 7 bases from J, with 18 bases in between. Germline-derived CDR1 and CDR2 are MDHEN and SYDVKM. CDR3 length: 15 amino acids. CDR3 sequence (DNA): TGTGCCAGCAGTATAGTGGGAGACGGCAGGCAGCCCCAGCATTTT. Translated, it gives CASSIVGDGRQPQHF.

Here the CDR3 reads CASSLEVETQYF. CDR3 sequence (DNA): TGTGCCAGCAGCTTAGAGGTGGAGACCCAGTACTTC. This rearrangement joins TRBV11-2 to TRBJ2-5; D is unclear. V lost 0 bases and J lost 5, with 4 bases in between. Germline CDR1 reads SGHAT; CDR2 reads FQNNGV. The CDR3 extends over 12 amino acids. The full variable domain, rest sourced from reference TRBV11-2 and TRBJ2-5, is EAGVAQSPRYKIIEKRQSVAFWCNPISGHATLYWYQQILGQGPKLLIQFQNNGVVDDSQLPKDRFSAERLKGVDSTLKIQPAKLEDSAVYLCASSLEVETQYFGPGTRLLVL.

The chain couples TRBV3-1 (or the pseudogene TRBV3-2) to TRBJ1-1; 8 bases are shared with TRBD1. This CDR3 contains 15 residues. CDR1 is LGHDT and CDR2 is YNNKEL in the germline V gene (reference sequence). J gave up 4 bases and V 4 bases, and 8 bases lay outside the gene matches. The CDR3 nucleotides read TGTGCCAGCAGCCCAAAGTCAGGGGGCGTCACTGAAGCTTTCTTT. Its translation is CASSPKSGGVTEAFF.